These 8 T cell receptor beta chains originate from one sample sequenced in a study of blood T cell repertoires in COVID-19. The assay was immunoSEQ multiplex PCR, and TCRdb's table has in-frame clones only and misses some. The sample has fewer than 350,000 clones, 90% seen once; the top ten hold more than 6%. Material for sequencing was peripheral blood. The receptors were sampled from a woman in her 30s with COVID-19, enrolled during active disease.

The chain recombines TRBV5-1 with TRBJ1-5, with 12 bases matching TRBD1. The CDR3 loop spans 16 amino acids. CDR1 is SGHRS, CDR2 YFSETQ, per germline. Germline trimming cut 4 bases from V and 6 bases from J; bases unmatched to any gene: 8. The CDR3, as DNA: TGCGCCAGCAGCCCCTTGGGACAGGGGGCCGGTCAGCCCCAGCATTTT. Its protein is CASSPLGQGAGQPQHF. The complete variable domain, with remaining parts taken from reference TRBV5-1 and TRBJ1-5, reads KAGVTQTPRYLIKTRGQQVTLSCSPISGHRSVSWYQQTPGQGLQFLFEYFSETQRNKGNFPGRFSGRQFSNSRSEMNVSTLELGDSALYLCASSPLGQGAGQPQHFGDGTRLSIL.

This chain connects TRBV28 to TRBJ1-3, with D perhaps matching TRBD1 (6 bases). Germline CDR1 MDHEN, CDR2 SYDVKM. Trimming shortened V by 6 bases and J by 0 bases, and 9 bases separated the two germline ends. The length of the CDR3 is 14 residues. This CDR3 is CASRLQGSGNTIYF. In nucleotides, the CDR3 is TGTGCCAGCAGGTTACAGGGCTCTGGAAACACCATATATTTT.

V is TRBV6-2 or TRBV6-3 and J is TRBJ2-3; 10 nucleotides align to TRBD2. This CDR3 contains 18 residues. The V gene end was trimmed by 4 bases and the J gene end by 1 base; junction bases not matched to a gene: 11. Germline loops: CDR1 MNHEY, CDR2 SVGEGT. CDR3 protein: CASSSLLAGVGGTDTQYF. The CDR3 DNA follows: TGTGCCAGCAGTTCTTTGCTAGCGGGAGTGGGGGGCACAGATACGCAGTATTTT.

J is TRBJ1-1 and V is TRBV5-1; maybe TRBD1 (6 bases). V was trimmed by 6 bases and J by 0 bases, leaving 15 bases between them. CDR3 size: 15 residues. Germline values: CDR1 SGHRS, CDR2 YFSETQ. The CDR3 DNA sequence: TGCGCCAGCACCGCCCGACAGGCAATGAACACTGAAGCTTTCTTT. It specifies CASTARQAMNTEAFF.

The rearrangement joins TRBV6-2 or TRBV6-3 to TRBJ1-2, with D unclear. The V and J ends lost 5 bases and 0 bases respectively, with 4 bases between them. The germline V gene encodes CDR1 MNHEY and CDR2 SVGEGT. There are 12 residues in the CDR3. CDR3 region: CASSRPNYGYTF. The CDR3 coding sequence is TGTGCCAGCAGTCGTCCTAACTATGGCTACACCTTC.

CDR3 coding DNA: TGTGCCTGCACCTGGGGCAGCTACGAGCAGTACTTC. Its protein product is CACTWGSYEQYF. The chain uses TRBV30 and TRBJ2-7; perhaps TRBD1 as D (5 bases). V gave up 6 bases and J gave up 3 bases, with 12 bases separating them. The germline CDR1 and CDR2 sequences are GTSNPN and SVGIG (reference sequence). The CDR3 runs to 12 residues.

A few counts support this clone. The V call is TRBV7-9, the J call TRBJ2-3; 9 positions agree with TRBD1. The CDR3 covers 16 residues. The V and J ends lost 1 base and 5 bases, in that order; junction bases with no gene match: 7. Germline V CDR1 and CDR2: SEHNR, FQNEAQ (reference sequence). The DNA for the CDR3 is TGTGCCAGCAGCTTAGGGGAGACAGGGGGAATAGATACGCAGTATTTT. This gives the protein CASSLGETGGIDTQYF.

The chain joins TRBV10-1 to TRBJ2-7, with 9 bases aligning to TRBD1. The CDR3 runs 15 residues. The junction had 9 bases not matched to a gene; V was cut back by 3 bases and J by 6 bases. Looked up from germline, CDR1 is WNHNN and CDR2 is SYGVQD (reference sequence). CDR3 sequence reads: CASSDSGTGPPEQYF. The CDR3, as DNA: TGCGCCAGCAGTGATTCCGGGACAGGGCCCCCCGAGCAGTACTTC.